Listed below are T cell receptor beta chains from one sample, sequenced in a study of persistence of HIV-infected CD4 T cells. Their antigen targets remain unknown. This table comes from immunoSEQ multiplex PCR, and its TCRdb copy is limited to in-frame clones, with some not included. The sample shows about 40,000 clones, 70% to 80% of them seen only once. The sequences come from CD4+ T cells sorted from PBMCs after roughly 20-hour stimulation, collected from a patient who received antiretroviral therapy. The source of these receptors is an adult man with HIV who was CMV-seropositive. Both conserved end residues are part of each CDR3. D genes are given only for firm matches. Clone size is not always given. Where it is, it says once, few, many or a class for expanded clones.

D gene	V gene	clone size	CDR3 length	J gene	CDR3 DNA	CDR3 protein
NA	TRBV28	NA	13	TRBJ2-7	TGTGCCAGCACCGGAGGGTGGTCCTACGAGCAGTACTTC	CASTGGWSYEQYF
TRBD1	TRBV4-2	NA	18	TRBJ1-2	TGTGCCAGCAGCCAAGATCGAGGGGACAGGGGGGTTCTCGATGGCTACACCTTC	CASSQDRGDRGVLDGYTF
NA	TRBV7-8	NA	16	TRBJ2-3	TGTGCCAGCAGCCCCTTCGGGGGCCGTGGCACAGATACGCAGTATTTT	CASSPFGGRGTDTQYF
NA	TRBV19	NA	16	TRBJ2-5	TGTGCCAGTAGTATTCGGCGCACCAAACGGGAAGAGACCCAGTACTTC	CASSIRRTKREETQYF
NA	TRBV7-2	NA	12	TRBJ1-1	TGTGCCAGCAGCTTTGGCCTCCTTGAAGCTTTCTTT	CASSFGLLEAFF
NA	TRBV5-6	NA	16	TRBJ1-2	TGTGCCAGCAGCTTGAGATTGGCAGGACGTATCTATGGCTACACCTTC	CASSLRLAGRIYGYTF
TRBD1	TRBV10-3	NA	12	TRBJ2-7	TGTGCCATCAGTGTGAAGGGGGCAGAGCAGTACTTC	CAISVKGAEQYF
TRBD2	TRBV19	NA	17	TRBJ2-2	TGTGCCAGTAGTATAAGGGCTAGCGGGGTTAACACCGGGGAGCTGTTTTTT	CASSIRASGVNTGELFF
NA	TRBV27	NA	11	TRBJ1-2	TGTGCCAGCAGTAAGGGCTATGGCTACACCTTC	CASSKGYGYTF
TRBD1	TRBV4-1	NA	15	TRBJ1-2	TGCGCCAGCAGCCAAGACGGCAGGGGGTCCATGGGCTACACCTTC	CASSQDGRGSMGYTF
NA	TRBV2	NA	15	TRBJ1-2	TGTGCCAGCAGTGGACGAGGACGTACTAACTATGGCTACACCTTC	CASSGRGRTNYGYTF
TRBD2	TRBV5-4	NA	15	TRBJ2-3	TGTGCCAGCAGCCGTCGACTAGCGGGAGAAGATACGCAGTATTTT	CASSRRLAGEDTQYF
TRBD1	TRBV7-2	NA	13	TRBJ1-1	TGTGCCAGCAGCACTTCCGGGACAGGGGAAGCTTTCTTT	CASSTSGTGEAFF
NA	TRBV10-3	NA	16	TRBJ2-3	TGTGCCATCGGCCCCCGCAGTGGGGGGCGGACAGATACGCAGTATTTT	CAIGPRSGGRTDTQYF
NA	TRBV7-6	NA	16	TRBJ2-4	TGTGCCAGCAGCTTAGCGGAGACACCCTTTGGAAACATTCAGTACTTC	CASSLAETPFGNIQYF
NA	TRBV4-3	NA	15	TRBJ1-4	TGCGCCAGCAGCCACCCGGGACCTGGTCGGGAAAAACTGTTTTTT	CASSHPGPGREKLFF
TRBD1	TRBV19	NA	16	TRBJ2-2	TGTGCCAGTAGTAGAGACAGGGGGTCGAACACCGGGGAGCTGTTTTTT	CASSRDRGSNTGELFF
NA	TRBV6-5	NA	14	TRBJ2-2	TGTGCCAGCTTTCGAAGGGACGGGACCGGGGAGCTGTTTTTT	CASFRRDGTGELFF
TRBD1	TRBV7-9	few	15	TRBJ1-2	TGTGCCAGCAGCTTAGCGGGACAGGGGGGATATGGCTACACCTTC	CASSLAGQGGYGYTF
NA	TRBV10-1	few	12	TRBJ1-5	TGCGCCAGCAGTGATAGCAATCAGCCCCAGCATTTT	CASSDSNQPQHF
NA	TRBV10-3	NA	15	TRBJ2-3	TGTGCCATCAGTGAGCCCGGGGGTAGCACAGATACGCAGTATTTT	CAISEPGGSTDTQYF
NA	TRBV27	few	13	TRBJ1-2	TGTGCCAGCCGCGTAGGGCGGAACTATGGCTACACCTTC	CASRVGRNYGYTF
NA	TRBV9	NA	15	TRBJ1-3	TGTGCCAGCGGCCGTGAGGGCGCAGTCAGAAACACCATATATTTT	CASGREGAVRNTIYF
TRBD1	TRBV27	NA	15	TRBJ1-5	TGTGCCAGCGGACGGACAGGGGCGGGCAATCAGCCCCAGCATTTT	CASGRTGAGNQPQHF